This TCR beta chain was documented in a study of cytomegalovirus exposure and HLA in healthy donors. Study-level information: Most genotyped donors, about four fifths of fewer than 400, had Caucasian-associated genetic ancestry. Study-level results: Later analysis indicated greater clonal expansion among HLA-associated TCR beta chains than among equally common other chains. Later on, analysis showed that most CMV-associated TCR beta chains appeared to be HLA-restricted. Certain sequence variants were highly shared and formed a cluster, and this cluster was likely a sequencing artifact.

Regarding this clone: Antigen unknown.

This PCR relied on a set of 60 Vbeta primers and 13 Jbeta primers. This table comes from immunoSEQ multiplex PCR, and its TCRdb copy is limited to in-frame clones, with some not included. This table holds around 180,000 clones, 70% to 85% found once. V shed 5 bases, J shed 10 bases, and the junction held 4 bases outside the gene matches. Germline assignment: CDR1 SQVTM and CDR2 ANQGSEA. The CDR3 runs 11 residues. The rearrangement joins TRBV29-1 to TRBJ2-1, with 8 bases aligning to TRBD1. Sequencing was done on a sample of PBMCs. The clonotype was recovered from a woman in her thirties or forties in good health and CMV-seronegative. Here the CDR3 reads CSVPTGVEQFF. For the CDR3, the DNA is TGCAGCGTTCCGACAGGGGTGGAGCAGTTCTTC.